This TCR beta chain was documented in a study of shared clonotypes between healthy human individuals. Study-wide findings and caveats: Blood was the only sampled material, and tissue repertoires likely differ. Naive subsets generally exceeded memory subsets in estimated richness. Clonotype sharing among donors was thought likely to change with sequencing depth.

Only Caucasian adults living in Nashville, Tennessee served as donors. Libraries were prepared by immunoSEQ multiplex PCR; TCRdb keeps only in-frame clonotypes and omits some of them. The sample carries 2.3 million or so clones, just over 90% recorded once. There are 14 residues in the CDR3. J lost 6 bases, V lost 5 bases, and 5 bases had no gene match. Germline CDR1 and CDR2: LNHDA and SQIVND (reference sequence). This clone was recorded only once. Its target is unknown. Sequenced material: naive CD4+ T cells from PBMCs. Subset here: CD45RA+ positively selected. The chain uses TRBV19 and TRBJ2-1; 9 nucleotides align to TRBD2. The TCR was taken from a man aged 18 to 30 in good health. Some clones in this sample may be carry-over from other donors' samples. The CDR3 DNA follows: TGTGCCAGTAGTGCCGGGACTAGCCTCAATGAGCAGTTCTTC. As protein: CASSAGTSLNEQFF.